The clone carrying this TCR beta chain was seen repeatedly, ten times or more. The data were taken from a study of response to subunit inactivated influenza vaccine. V was pared by 7 bases and J by 3 bases, with 12 bases between. CDR3 size: 13 residues. Germline lookup yields CDR1 LNHDA and CDR2 SQIVND (reference sequence). Using its own MiXCR run on the RT-PCR reads, TCRdb lists one record per CDR3 protein. The sample records roughly 780,000 distinct CDR3 sequences, 18% being singletons. The sample was PBMCs from blood, taken around 5 days after vaccination. This sequence was found in a man between 45 and 60 years old who received an inactivated influenza vaccine. The chain employs TRBV19 and TRBJ1-1; unclear D gene. This CDR3 reads CASTWRVDTEAFF. Here the CDR3 DNA reads TGTGCCAGTACTTGGAGGGTGGACACTGAAGCTTTCTTT.